The rows below give T cell receptor beta chains drawn from one sample of a study of blood T cell repertoires in COVID-19. Produced via immunoSEQ multiplex PCR; TCRdb's table is partial and in-frame only. The table shows roughly 130,000 clones, with less than 90% occurring only once. Specimen: peripheral blood. These receptors were taken from a woman aged 25 to 39 who had recovered from COVID-19. Both conserved end residues are part of each CDR3. The order of the fields is D gene, J gene, V gene, CDR3 protein. The D gene is left open where the match is weak.

D: TRBD2; J: TRBJ2-3; V: TRBV20-1; CDR3: CSAQRGDTQYF
D: TRBD2; J: TRBJ2-1; V: TRBV6-1; CDR3: CASREAGSGAPYNEQFF
D: NA; J: TRBJ1-2; V: TRBV12-3/TRBV12-4; CDR3: CASSLWGRDGYTF
D: NA; J: TRBJ2-5; V: TRBV18; CDR3: CASSPVDSTIQETQYF
D: TRBD2; J: TRBJ2-1; V: TRBV19; CDR3: CATTPGLAGGEQFF
D: TRBD1; J: TRBJ1-2; V: TRBV28; CDR3: CASSQGTGGSRYTF
D: NA; J: TRBJ1-1; V: TRBV6-2/TRBV6-3; CDR3: CASSYGGESEAFF
D: NA; J: TRBJ1-5; V: TRBV2; CDR3: CASRWRTELEPQHF
D: NA; J: TRBJ2-1; V: TRBV12-3/TRBV12-4; CDR3: CASSLGQGQFF
D: NA; J: TRBJ2-7; V: TRBV5-6; CDR3: CASSLEPHEQYF
D: TRBD1; J: TRBJ2-7; V: TRBV25-1; CDR3: CASSALGQYASYEQYF
D: TRBD1; J: TRBJ1-2; V: TRBV19; CDR3: CASSLPGQGYRGYTF
D: TRBD1; J: TRBJ1-6; V: TRBV2; CDR3: CASSSQGANSPLHF
D: NA; J: TRBJ2-2; V: TRBV5-1; CDR3: CASSLLALRGTGELFF
D: NA; J: TRBJ2-2; V: TRBV2; CDR3: CASSGASGWNTGELFF
D: NA; J: TRBJ2-2; V: TRBV12-3/TRBV12-4; CDR3: CASSLYTGELFF
D: TRBD1; J: TRBJ2-3; V: TRBV6-5; CDR3: CASSTRQGGNTQYF
D: TRBD1; J: TRBJ1-6; V: TRBV2; CDR3: CASSLRGLDNSPLHF
D: TRBD1; J: TRBJ1-4; V: TRBV2; CDR3: CASNRDRHNEKLFF
D: TRBD2; J: TRBJ2-3; V: TRBV9; CDR3: CASSVDASGGARQYF
D: NA; J: TRBJ1-5; V: TRBV15; CDR3: CATSRESGGPTQPQHF
D: NA; J: TRBJ1-1; V: TRBV13; CDR3: CASSAVRGLMNTEAFF
D: TRBD1; J: TRBJ1-5; V: TRBV4-1; CDR3: CASSPGTGVNQPQHF
D: TRBD2; J: TRBJ2-1; V: TRBV19; CDR3: CASRLSGRAIADEQFF
D: TRBD1; J: TRBJ2-3; V: TRBV11-1; CDR3: CASSLAGTGGADTQYF
D: NA; J: TRBJ1-1; V: TRBV30; CDR3: CAWGRDSLEAFF
D: NA; J: TRBJ1-1; V: TRBV5-6; CDR3: CASSLAGNTEAFF
D: TRBD1; J: TRBJ1-3; V: TRBV6-6; CDR3: CASSRDRGPGNTIYF